This T cell receptor beta chain came from a study of shared clonotypes between healthy human individuals. Regarding the study as a whole: What limited the represented genetic and exposure-history diversity was the small number of donors.

Donors comprised healthy HIV-negative adults lacking recent acute infections or vaccinations. Germline CDR1 is SGHTA and CDR2 is FQGNSA. The CDR3 runs 19 residues. Trimming removed 2 bases from V and 0 bases from J, with 20 bases in between. On this clone: Its antigen is not known.

Source study methods: ImmunoSEQ only sent back junction sequences with no quality scores, so filtering was done differently. Data came from immunoSEQ multiplex PCR; TCRdb stores just in-frame clones and leaves some out. The DNA gave D and trimming, while V, J and clone size come from that table. Of hundreds of thousands of clones listed, about 79% are singletons. The V and J genes are TRBV7-2 and TRBJ2-1; no firm D call. Sequencing was done on a sample of PBMCs. This clonotype was obtained from a woman between 40 and 50 years old in good health. Some clones in this sample may be carry-over from other donors' samples. Written as DNA, the CDR3 is TGTGCCAGCAGCTTATTTGACTGGAGCTCCCTAAGCTCCTACAATGAGCAGTTCTTC. As protein: CASSLFDWSSLSSYNEQFF.